Following are 30 T cell receptor beta chains from one sample sequenced in a study of T cell clonality in common variable immunodeficiency. Clones were sequenced by immunoSEQ multiplex PCR, and TCRdb holds only the in-frame ones, with some missing. The record shows 15,000 to 25,000 clones for this sample, with no singletons present. General study results and limits: In common variable immunodeficiency, TCR beta chains reportedly carried fewer deletions and N-nucleotide insertions.

Their specific antigens are unknown. Sequencing was performed on peripheral blood mononuclear cells. The source is a human donor with common variable immunodeficiency.

For this clone: Sequencing ends 3 residues short of the CDR3 end; the germline J gene provides the rest. This sequence joins TRBV5-1 and TRBJ2-3; D perhaps matches TRBD1 (5 bases). Germline V gene sequence: CDR1 SGHRS, CDR2 YFSETQ. CDR3 length: 16 amino acids. Deletions cut 1 base from V and 4 bases from J, with 16 bases between. The CDR3 loop is CASSLSWGSLSDTQYF. Incomplete CDR3 DNA: TGCGCCAGCAGCTTGAGTTGGGGCTCCTTGTCAGATACG.

This clone was counted only a few times. The read stops 3 residues short of the end of the CDR3; the missing end is completed from the germline J gene. The chain couples TRBV7-2 to TRBJ1-5; 11 bases line up with TRBD1. J was trimmed by 7 bases and V by 4 bases; bases with no gene match: 6. CDR3 size: 15 residues. CDR1 and CDR2 from the germline V gene are SGHTA and FQGNSA. The CDR3 DNA, read in part, is TGTGCCAGCAGCTATGGGACAGGGGGAATGCAGCCC. Residues: CASSYGTGGMQP. The CDR3 in full is CASSYGTGGMQPQHF.

This clone was observed a handful of times. The read ends 3 residues shy of where the CDR3 ends; the end is completed using the germline J gene. The gene calls are TRBV18 and TRBJ1-1; 8 bases match TRBD1. The CDR3 extends over 17 amino acids. CDR1 and CDR2 from the germline V gene are KGHSH and LQKENI. V shed 0 bases, J shed 5 bases, and the junction held 11 bases outside the gene matches. The CDR3 sequence is CASSPPSLRTGMTEAFF. CDR3 bases read: TGTGCCAGCTCACCACCGTCCTTACGGACAGGGATGACTGAA.

The sequenced part of the CDR3 DNA is TGTGCCAGTTCCGAGGGACTCTCCTACGAG. Residues: CASSEGLSYE. The CDR3 in its entirety is CASSEGLSYEQYF. V usage is TRBV19 and J usage is TRBJ2-7; TRBD2 is a possible D gene (6 bases). The CDR3 goes on 3 residues after the read ends, and that part is filled in from the germline J gene. The CDR3 consists of 13 residues. V lost 8 bases to trimming and J lost 0 bases, with 11 bases between them. CDR1 LNHDA and CDR2 SQIVND come from the germline V gene (reference sequence).

There are a few counts of this clone. The read stops 3 residues short of the end of the CDR3; the missing end is completed from the germline J gene. This chain links TRBV2 with TRBJ1-1, with D possibly being TRBD1 (5 bases). Germline CDR1 and CDR2: SNHLY and FYNNEI. The CDR3 consists of 11 residues. V lost 7 bases and J lost 7, with 10 bases in between. The CDR3 DNA, read in part, is TGTGCCAGCATGAGAGGGGATGAA. This translates into CASMRGDE. The CDR3, in full, reads CASMRGDEAFF.

For this clone: The DNA ends 3 residues before the CDR3 does, and the rest of the CDR3 is filled in from the germline J gene. V and J are TRBV7-2 and TRBJ2-7; 14 bases fit TRBD2. Germline V CDR1 and CDR2: SGHTA, FQGNSA. Trimming removed 5 bases from V and 5 bases from J; junction bases left unmatched: 2. The CDR3 runs to 14 residues. The part of the CDR3 DNA that was read is TGTGCCAGCAGCATGGGACTAGCGGGAGACGAG. As protein: CASSMGLAGDE. The CDR3, in full, reads CASSMGLAGDEQYF.

This clone was detected only a few times. This CDR3 reads CASSMGGDPQPQHF. CDR3 bases read: TGTGCCAGTAGTATGGGAGGGGATCCCCAGCCC. The chain combines TRBV19 with TRBJ1-5, with D possibly matching TRBD1 (5 bases). Coverage ceases 3 residues before the CDR3 finishes, and the germline J gene fills in the end. The germline V gene encodes CDR1 LNHDA and CDR2 SQIVND (reference sequence). CDR3 size: 14 residues. V gave up 3 bases and J gave up 7 bases, with 13 bases separating them.

This clone was counted between two and nine times. The observed sequence ends 3 residues before the CDR3 terminus, with the missing tail filled in from the germline J gene. The chain uses TRBV7-2 and TRBJ2-1; TRBD1 is a possible D gene (7 bases). The CDR3 covers 15 residues. Trimming took 5 bases from V and 9 from J, leaving 20 bases between them. Germline-derived CDR1 and CDR2 are SGHTA and FQGNSA. The sequenced CDR3 bases are TGTGCCAGCAGCGTGATGTCAGGGGGGAGATTTGAG. Translated, it gives CASSVMSGGRFE. The whole CDR3 is CASSVMSGGRFEQFF.

Concerning this clone itself: The CDR3 goes on 3 residues after the read ends, and that part is filled in from the germline J gene. The V and J genes are TRBV7-6 and TRBJ1-2; weak D call: TRBD1 (5 bases). Germline assignment: CDR1 SGHVS and CDR2 FNYEAQ. This CDR3 has 15 amino acids. V was shortened by 1 base and J by 1 base, with 10 bases between the two germline ends. Incomplete CDR3 DNA: TGTGCCAGCAGCTTAGTACCGGGGGTTAACTATGGC. It specifies CASSLVPGVNYG. The complete CDR3 sequence is CASSLVPGVNYGYTF.

On this clone: The read halts 3 residues ahead of the CDR3 end, with the missing end drawn from the germline J gene. This chain joins TRBV6-2 or TRBV6-3 and TRBJ1-5, with no clear D. Germline CDR1 MNHEY, CDR2 SVGEGT. V gave up 6 bases and J gave up 6 bases, with 15 bases separating them. The CDR3 is made up of 14 amino acids. CDR3 residues: CASSRLVPSQPQHF. The sequenced part of the CDR3 DNA is TGTGCCAGCAGCCGACTAGTGCCGAGTCAGCCC.

On this clone: Sequencing ends 3 residues short of the CDR3 end; the germline J gene provides the rest. The chain carries TRBV7-2 and TRBJ1-4; a possible D gene is TRBD1 (6 bases). The CDR3 has 15 residues. Between the trimmed V and J ends, which lost 3 bases and 10 bases, there was a span of 18 bases. Germline CDR1 reads SGHTA; CDR2 reads FQGNSA. CDR3: CASSLAGSLGGKLFF. CDR3 DNA, as far as it was read: TGTGCCAGCAGCTTGGCCGGGTCCCTAGGGGGAAAA.

Of note for this clone: Read coverage stops 3 residues before the CDR3 terminus; the germline J gene supplies the remainder. The chain combines TRBV19 with TRBJ1-5; D possibly corresponds to TRBD1 (5 bases). The CDR3 runs 13 residues. Per the germline V gene, CDR1 is LNHDA and CDR2 is SQIVND (reference sequence). CDR3 DNA (partial): TGTGCCAGTAGTTCAACAACCGGGACTCCC. It codes for CASSSTTGTP. The complete CDR3 protein is CASSSTTGTPQHF.

This clone turned up a few times. The CDR3 is cut off 3 residues early in the read; its end comes from the germline J gene. The genes are TRBV5-6 and TRBJ2-7; 8 nucleotides line up with TRBD1. With 2 bases clipped from V and 5 bases from J, the junction kept 6 bases outside the gene matches. The germline V gene has CDR1 SGHDT and CDR2 YYEEEE. CDR3 size: 14 residues. This CDR3 reads CASSFIFRGHEQYF. Partial CDR3 DNA: TGTGCCAGCAGCTTTATTTTCAGGGGGCACGAG.

As regards this clone: The read comes to an end 3 residues before the CDR3 does, leaving the germline J gene to fill in the end. The genes are TRBV7-9 and TRBJ2-3; D call uncertain. The CDR3 runs 12 residues. Trimming cost V 4 bases and J 6 bases, with 8 bases left between them. Germline CDR1 and CDR2: SEHNR and FQNEAQ (reference sequence). The CDR3 sequence: CASSSTKDTQYF. CDR3 bases read: TGTGCCAGCAGCTCGACAAAGGATACG.

On this clone itself: The sequenced fragment ends 3 residues before the CDR3 boundary, so the rest is inferred from the germline J gene. J is TRBJ2-1 and V is TRBV7-6; TRBD2 might be the D (6 bases). The CDR3 sequence is 14 residues long. Germline V gene data show CDR1 as SGHVS and CDR2 as FNYEAQ. Trimming cost V 5 bases and J 3 bases, with 11 bases left between them. The CDR3 bases that were read are TGTGCCAGCAGCCAGACGGAGGGCTACAATGAG. Translation gives CASSQTEGYNE. The entire CDR3 sequence reads CASSQTEGYNEQFF.

This clone was observed many times. The read gets to within 3 residues of the CDR3 end, and the germline J gene fills in the rest. The chain couples TRBV24-1 to TRBJ1-2, with TRBD1 matching over 8 bases. This CDR3 comprises 21 residues. The germline gives CDR1 KGHDR, CDR2 SFDVKD. The trim removed 8 bases at V and 3 bases at J, leaving 28 bases unmatched. CDR3 residues: CATIKFLGIGTGNTRHYGYTF. CDR3 bases read: TGTGCCACCATCAAATTCCTAGGAATCGGGACAGGTAACACCCGGCACTATGGC.

This clone occurred a few times. The DNA ends 3 residues before the CDR3 does, and the rest of the CDR3 is filled in from the germline J gene. This sequence joins TRBV2 and TRBJ2-5, with 7 bases aligning to TRBD2. V lost 7 bases to trimming and J lost 4 bases; unmatched junction nucleotides: 3. The germline CDR1 and CDR2 sequences are SNHLY and FYNNEI. The CDR3 covers 12 residues. The covered CDR3 bases are TGTGCCAGCACATGGGGGGGAGAGACC. It codes for CASTWGGET. The CDR3 as a whole reads CASTWGGETQYF.

For this clone: The read falls 3 residues short of the CDR3 end, and the missing part is taken from the germline J gene. V is TRBV7-9 and J is TRBJ2-2, with D maybe TRBD1 (5 bases). In germline, CDR1 is SEHNR, CDR2 FQNEAQ (reference sequence). The CDR3 loop spans 15 amino acids. The ends were cut back, 7 bases at V and 7 bases at J, with 19 bases in the middle. The CDR3: CASKETERDHGELFF. CDR3 bases read: TGTGCCAGCAAGGAGACAGAAAGGGATCACGGGGAG.

This clone was observed many times. At one end the junction does not follow the germline gene, possibly because of a read error. The CDR3 goes on 3 residues after the read ends, and that part is filled in from the germline J gene. V and J are TRBV4-2 and TRBJ2-3; the D is unclear. This CDR3 has 15 residues. Germline V gives CDR1 LGHNA, CDR2 YNFKEQ. This CDR3 reads CASSQGSGRADTQYF. The CDR3 DNA, read in part, is TGCGCCAGCAGCCAAGGCTCTGGTAGAGCAGATACG.

This clone was counted a few times. The observed sequence ends 3 residues before the CDR3 terminus, with the missing tail filled in from the germline J gene. The rearrangement joins TRBV6-2 or TRBV6-3 to TRBJ2-5; the match to TRBD2 covers 8 bases. CDR3 length: 12 amino acids. CDR1 is MNHEY and CDR2 is SVGEGT in the germline V gene. Unmatched junction bases numbered 6, after V lost 8 bases and J lost 7 bases. The CDR3 sequence is CASGAGGATQYF. The sequenced CDR3 bases are TGTGCCAGCGGTGCGGGGGGAGCGACC.

The table lists this clone with a few counts. Read coverage stops 3 residues before the CDR3 terminus; the germline J gene supplies the remainder. The rearrangement joins TRBV6-2 or TRBV6-3 to TRBJ1-2; a possible D gene is TRBD1 (6 bases). V lost 6 bases and J 6 bases, leaving 17 bases between the germline ends. The V gene's germline CDR1 is MNHEY and CDR2 SVGEGT. The CDR3 is made up of 14 amino acids. The CDR3 here is CASRWDGQPHGYTF. The covered CDR3 bases are TGTGCCAGCAGGTGGGATGGACAGCCCCATGGC.

On this clone itself: The read ends 3 residues shy of where the CDR3 ends; the end is completed using the germline J gene. J is TRBJ2-2 and V is TRBV5-1; D gene unclear. The CDR3 sequence is 14 residues long. Per germline, CDR1 SGHRS and CDR2 YFSETQ. Deletions cut 0 bases from V and 0 bases from J, with 3 bases between. Here the CDR3 reads CASSLVTNTGELFF. The DNA read from the CDR3 is TGCGCCAGCAGCTTGGTCACGAACACCGGGGAG.

Comment on this clone: Read coverage stops 3 residues before the CDR3 terminus; the germline J gene supplies the remainder. V gene TRBV18 combines with J gene TRBJ2-7; no clear D gene. The CDR3 loop spans 15 amino acids. V was clipped by 2 bases and J by 0 bases, with 11 bases between them. CDR1 is KGHSH, CDR2 LQKENI, per germline. The CDR3 bases that were read are TGTGCCAGCTCACCAAGTCCACAGAGCTCCTACGAG. It specifies CASSPSPQSSYE. The whole CDR3 sequence reads CASSPSPQSSYEQYF.

As to this clone: The DNA ends 3 residues before the CDR3 does, and the rest of the CDR3 is filled in from the germline J gene. This chain connects TRBV7-9 to TRBJ2-3; 7 bases are a match to TRBD2. The CDR3 has 15 residues. With 7 bases clipped from V and 4 bases from J, the junction kept 11 bases outside the gene matches. Germline CDR1 is SEHNR and CDR2 is FQNEAQ (reference sequence). The CDR3 spells CASIPLALKPDTQYF. The DNA read from the CDR3 is TGTGCCAGCATTCCACTAGCGCTAAAGCCAGATACG.

On this clone itself: The CDR3 end is not reached by the read, which stops 3 residues before it; the germline J gene fills it in. The genes are TRBV19 and TRBJ2-3; possibly TRBD2 for D (6 bases). Trimming cost V 6 bases and J 4 bases, with 11 bases left between them. This CDR3 has 13 residues. Looked up from germline, CDR1 is LNHDA and CDR2 is SQIVND (reference sequence). CDR3 bases read: TGTGCCAGTAGAATTGGAGGGGCAGATACG. This gives the protein CASRIGGADT. The whole CDR3 sequence reads CASRIGGADTQYF.

This clone was counted at least ten times. Coverage ceases 3 residues before the CDR3 finishes, and the germline J gene fills in the end. The genes are TRBV20-1 and TRBJ1-5; a weak D match, TRBD1 (6 bases). CDR3 length: 13 residues. Per germline, CDR1 DFQATT and CDR2 SNEGSKA (reference sequence). Trimming pared 8 bases from V and 1 base from J, leaving 12 bases between. The covered CDR3 bases are TGCAGTTATCCCAGGGGAAGCAATCAGCCC. Its protein product is CSYPRGSNQP. The entire CDR3 reads CSYPRGSNQPQHF.

Points on this clone: Read data end 3 residues before the CDR3 end; the end is taken from the germline J gene. This chain joins TRBV6-2 or TRBV6-3 and TRBJ2-5, with 14 nucleotides matching TRBD2. Germline V gene lookup returns CDR1 MNHEY and CDR2 SVGEGT. This CDR3 contains 14 residues. Trimming cost V 6 bases and J 7 bases; bases outside gene matches: 4. This CDR3 reads CASSHGLAGGTQYF. The sequenced part of the CDR3 DNA is TGTGCCAGCAGCCACGGACTAGCGGGAGGGACC.

About this clone: The read finishes 3 residues shy of the CDR3 end, and the germline J gene is used to complete it. The chain links TRBV19 to TRBJ2-2; a weak D match, TRBD2 (5 bases). The germline V gene encodes CDR1 LNHDA and CDR2 SQIVND (reference sequence). Trimming left V 9 bases short and J 3 bases short, with 14 bases between. The CDR3 length is 14 residues. The chain's CDR3 is CASQARRDTGELFF. CDR3 DNA (partial): TGTGCCAGCCAAGCGAGGCGGGACACCGGGGAG.

This clone appeared many times. The CDR3 goes on 3 residues after the read ends, and that part is filled in from the germline J gene. The rearrangement links TRBV20-1 to TRBJ2-2; 7 nucleotides match TRBD2. This CDR3 spans 16 amino acids. Germline-derived CDR1 and CDR2 are DFQATT and SNEGSKA (reference sequence). J lost 6 bases, V lost 0 bases, and 10 bases had no gene match. The CDR3 reads CSARDWTRSVSGELFF. CDR3 DNA, as far as it was read: TGCAGTGCTAGAGACTGGACTAGGTCGGTTTCCGGGGAG.

This clone showed up many times. The CDR3 goes on 3 residues after the read ends, and that part is filled in from the germline J gene. The genes are TRBV18 and TRBJ2-1, with D possibly being TRBD2 (6 bases). V was shortened by 2 bases and J by 6 bases, with 14 bases between the two germline ends. Germline values: CDR1 KGHSH, CDR2 LQKENI. This CDR3 is 15 amino acids long. CDR3 DNA (partial): TGTGCCAGCTCACCAGTGGGGAGCGGGCGCAATGAG. This sequence encodes CASSPVGSGRNE. The entire CDR3 reads CASSPVGSGRNEQFF.